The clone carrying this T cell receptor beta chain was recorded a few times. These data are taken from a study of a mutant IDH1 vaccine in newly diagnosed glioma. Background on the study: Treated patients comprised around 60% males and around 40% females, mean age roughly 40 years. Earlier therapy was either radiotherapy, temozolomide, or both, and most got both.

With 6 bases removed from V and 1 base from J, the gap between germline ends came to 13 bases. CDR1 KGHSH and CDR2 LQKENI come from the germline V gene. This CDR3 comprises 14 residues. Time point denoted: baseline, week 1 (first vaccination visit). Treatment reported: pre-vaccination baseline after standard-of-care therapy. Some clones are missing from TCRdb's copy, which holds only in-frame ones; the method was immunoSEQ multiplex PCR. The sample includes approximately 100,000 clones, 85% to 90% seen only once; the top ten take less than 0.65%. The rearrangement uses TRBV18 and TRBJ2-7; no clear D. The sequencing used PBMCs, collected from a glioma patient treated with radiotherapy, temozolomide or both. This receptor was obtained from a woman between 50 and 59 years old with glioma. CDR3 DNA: TGTGCCAGCTCTCCGGAAAGGCCATCCTACGAGCAGTACTTC. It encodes CASSPERPSYEQYF.